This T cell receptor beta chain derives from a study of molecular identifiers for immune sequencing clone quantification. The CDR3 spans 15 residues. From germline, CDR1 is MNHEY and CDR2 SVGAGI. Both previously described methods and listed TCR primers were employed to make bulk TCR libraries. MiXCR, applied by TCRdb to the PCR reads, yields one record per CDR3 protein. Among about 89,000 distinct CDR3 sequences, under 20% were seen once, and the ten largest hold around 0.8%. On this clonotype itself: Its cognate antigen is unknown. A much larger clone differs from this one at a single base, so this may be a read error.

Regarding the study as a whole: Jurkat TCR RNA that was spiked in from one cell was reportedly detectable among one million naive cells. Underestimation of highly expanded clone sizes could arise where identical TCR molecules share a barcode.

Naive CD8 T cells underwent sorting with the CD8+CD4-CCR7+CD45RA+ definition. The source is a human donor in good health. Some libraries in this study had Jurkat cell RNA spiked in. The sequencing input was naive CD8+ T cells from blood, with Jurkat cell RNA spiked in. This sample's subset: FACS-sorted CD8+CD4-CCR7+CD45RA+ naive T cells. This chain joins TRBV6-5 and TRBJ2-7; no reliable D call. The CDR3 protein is CASRYSNPAPYEQYF. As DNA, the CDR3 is TGTGCCAGCAGATACTCGAATCCAGCACCCTACGAGCAGTACTTC.